A selection of T cell receptor beta chains follows, all from one sample in a study of cytomegalovirus exposure and HLA in healthy donors. Repertoires were generated with immunoSEQ multiplex PCR, while TCRdb's copy carries only in-frame clones and drops some. The sample lists about 120,000 clones; about 8.6% were seen once. The sample was PBMCs. All receptors come from a middle-aged woman in good health and CMV-seropositive. Each CDR3 is given with its conserved first and last residue. A D gene is named only where the DNA matches it firmly. The size entry is marked missing in some rows and otherwise reads once, few, many or a size class.

d_gene,abundance,j_gene,v_gene,CDR3aa,CDR3nt
TRBD1,.,TRBJ1-1,TRBV5-1,CASSPGGRTEAFF,TGCGCCAGCAGCCCAGGGGGGAGGACTGAAGCTTTCTTT
TRBD2,.,TRBJ2-3,TRBV5-1,CASSPSGGSTDTQYF,TGCGCCAGCAGCCCTAGCGGGGGTAGCACAGATACGCAGTATTTT
.,.,TRBJ2-1,TRBV7-9,CASSLEILNEQFF,TGTGCCAGCAGCCTAGAGATACTGAATGAGCAGTTCTTC
.,few,TRBJ1-2,TRBV6-5,CASREPQGSGYTF,TGTGCCAGCAGAGAACCCCAGGGTTCTGGCTACACCTTC
.,few,TRBJ1-2,TRBV5-1,CASSLDFRNYGYTF,TGCGCCAGCAGCTTGGATTTCAGAAATTATGGCTACACCTTC
.,few,TRBJ1-1,TRBV11-2,CASSLGRGRLAEAFF,TGTGCCAGCAGCTTAGGCAGGGGACGTCTCGCTGAAGCTTTCTTT
TRBD1,few,TRBJ2-7,TRBV19,CASSPSTGVTYEQYF,TGTGCCAGTAGTCCCTCGACAGGGGTCACCTACGAGCAGTACTTC
.,.,TRBJ2-5,TRBV29-1,CSVGTLIGGQYF,TGCAGCGTCGGGACCCTAATCGGGGGCCAGTACTTC
.,few,TRBJ2-2,TRBV6-1,CASSDRLGQLGFANTGELFF,TGTGCCAGCAGTGATCGGCTGGGGCAGCTAGGGTTCGCGAACACCGGGGAGCTGTTTTTT
.,.,TRBJ1-5,TRBV7-8,CASRPGSAGLNQPQHF,TGTGCCAGCAGGCCAGGGTCCGCGGGACTAAATCAGCCCCAGCATTTT
.,few,TRBJ2-3,TRBV29-1,CSAWGLAGNTQYF,TGCAGCGCGTGGGGCCTCGCCGGCAATACGCAGTATTTT
.,few,TRBJ1-1,TRBV7-2,CASSLRVGTEAFF,TGTGCCAGCAGCTTACGGGTTGGGACTGAAGCTTTCTTT
TRBD1,few,TRBJ1-1,TRBV9,CASSARTGLTEAFF,TGTGCCAGCAGCGCTAGGACAGGGTTAACTGAAGCTTTCTTT
TRBD1,few,TRBJ1-6,TRBV7-3,CASSSITPRTGWSSYNSPLHF,TGTGCCAGCAGCTCAATAACCCCCAGGACAGGTTGGAGCTCCTATAATTCACCCCTCCACTTT
TRBD1,.,TRBJ1-1,TRBV30,CAWSVAGGNTEAFF,TGTGCCTGGAGTGTAGCAGGGGGGAACACTGAAGCTTTCTTT
.,.,TRBJ2-7,TRBV11-2,CASSLIPLEQYF,TGTGCCAGCAGCTTAATCCCCCTGGAGCAGTACTTC
.,few,TRBJ1-1,TRBV7-9,CAAQAQGTEAFF,TGTGCCGCCCAGGCGCAGGGCACTGAAGCTTTCTTT
.,.,TRBJ2-5,TRBV2,CASSVVAGPRETQYF,TGTGCCAGCAGTGTGGTGGCGGGGCCCCGCGAGACCCAGTACTTC
.,.,TRBJ2-7,TRBV19,CASSIMETYEQYF,TGTGCCAGTAGTATCATGGAGACCTACGAGCAGTACTTC
TRBD1,few,TRBJ2-1,TRBV6-4,CASSSRADRGNDQFF,TGTGCCAGCAGTTCGCGAGCTGACAGGGGAAATGACCAGTTCTTC
.,few,TRBJ2-7,TRBV6-1,CASNKRQAHYEQYF,TGTGCCAGCAATAAACGGCAGGCCCACTACGAGCAGTACTTC
TRBD2,.,TRBJ2-7,TRBV10-1,CASSESGTSGTREQYF,TGCGCCAGCAGTGAGTCCGGGACTAGCGGTACGAGGGAGCAGTACTTC
.,few,TRBJ1-2,TRBV7-8,CASRPPGKGYTF,TGTGCCAGCCGCCCCCCAGGGAAGGGCTACACCTTC
TRBD2,few,TRBJ2-2,TRBV5-4,CASSLGAGLAGSTGELFF,TGTGCCAGCAGCTTGGGGGCGGGACTAGCGGGGTCCACCGGGGAGCTGTTTTTT
TRBD2,few,TRBJ2-7,TRBV2,CASSERLADRGEQYF,TGTGCCAGCAGTGAGCGTCTAGCGGATCGGGGTGAGCAGTACTTC
TRBD1,.,TRBJ1-1,TRBV4-1,CASSQGGQVRGNTEAFF,TGCGCCAGCAGCCAAGGCGGACAGGTGAGGGGGAACACTGAAGCTTTCTTT
TRBD1,.,TRBJ1-5,TRBV6-4,CASSPGQGAGQPQHF,TGTGCCAGCAGTCCCGGACAGGGGGCGGGCCAGCCCCAGCATTTT
TRBD1,.,TRBJ1-4,TRBV27,CASSRVETGYLVEKLFF,TGTGCCAGCAGCCGGGTTGAGACAGGGTACTTGGTGGAAAAACTGTTTTTT
.,.,TRBJ2-1,TRBV18,CASSPEGNEQFF,TGTGCCAGCTCACCAGAGGGTAATGAGCAGTTCTTC
.,.,TRBJ2-7,TRBV10-2,CASSGGRREQYF,TGCGCCAGCAGTGGGGGGCGGAGGGAGCAGTACTTC
TRBD2,.,TRBJ2-7,TRBV5-1,CASSLTGGPSYEQYF,TGCGCCAGCAGCTTGACGGGGGGGCCCTCCTACGAGCAGTACTTC
.,few,TRBJ1-2,TRBV5-6,CASSPDQGRGYTF,TGTGCCAGCAGCCCGGACCAGGGAAGAGGCTACACCTTC
.,.,TRBJ1-1,TRBV6-1,CASSGQKNTEAFF,TGTGCCAGCAGTGGGCAGAAGAACACTGAAGCTTTCTTT
.,.,TRBJ1-1,TRBV7-9,CASSVDTFGAFF,TGTGCCAGCAGCGTCGACACCTTTGGAGCTTTCTTT
TRBD1,few,TRBJ1-6,TRBV28,CASREDRGISPLHF,TGTGCCAGCAGGGAGGACAGGGGCATTTCACCCCTCCACTTT
.,.,TRBJ1-2,TRBV30,CAWSKGDYGYTF,TGTGCCTGGAGTAAAGGGGACTATGGCTACACCTTC
TRBD1,.,TRBJ2-5,TRBV15,CATSRGTGGETQYF,TGTGCCACCAGCAGAGGGACAGGGGGGGAGACCCAGTACTTC
TRBD1,.,TRBJ2-7,TRBV7-3,CASSATGTGIHEQYF,TGTGCCAGCAGCGCCACGGGGACAGGGATCCACGAGCAGTACTTC
TRBD2,.,TRBJ2-1,TRBV11-2,CASSLDWRGGWDEQFF,TGTGCCAGCAGCTTAGATTGGCGGGGGGGCTGGGATGAGCAGTTCTTC
.,few,TRBJ2-7,TRBV29-1,CSVGQGNYEQYF,TGCAGCGTTGGGCAGGGTAACTACGAGCAGTACTTC
.,.,TRBJ2-7,TRBV5-1,CASSLEAATNYEQYF,TGCGCCAGCAGCTTGGAGGCAGCAACTAACTACGAGCAGTACTTC
TRBD2,.,TRBJ2-1,TRBV7-6,CASSLLAGGRDEQFF,TGTGCCAGCAGCTTGCTAGCGGGGGGGCGGGATGAGCAGTTCTTC
TRBD1,few,TRBJ1-2,TRBV30,CAWRLTGGAGYGYTF,TGTGCCTGGAGATTGACAGGGGGCGCGGGGTATGGCTACACCTTC
TRBD1,once,TRBJ1-3,TRBV7-2,CASSLGGTGAGNTIYF,TGTGCCAGCAGCTTAGGCGGGACAGGGGCAGGAAACACCATATATTTT
TRBD1,.,TRBJ1-2,TRBV14,CASSQRPTGPRKGYTF,TGTGCCAGCAGCCAAAGACCGACAGGGCCAAGGAAAGGCTACACCTTC
TRBD1,.,TRBJ2-1,TRBV27,CASRFQGAFNNEQFF,TGTGCCAGCAGGTTCCAGGGGGCGTTTAACAATGAGCAGTTCTTC
.,few,TRBJ2-7,TRBV6-1,CASSLPNYYEQYF,TGTGCCAGCAGCCTACCCAATTACTACGAGCAGTACTTC
TRBD1,.,TRBJ2-7,TRBV7-7,CASSLRQGASEQYF,TGTGCCAGCAGCTTACGACAGGGGGCTAGCGAGCAGTACTTC
TRBD1,.,TRBJ2-3,TRBV6-5,CASSPGGDTQYF,TGTGCCAGCAGCCCAGGGGGAGATACGCAGTATTTT
.,few,TRBJ2-7,TRBV30,CAWRRGLTYEQYF,TGTGCCTGGAGGAGAGGGTTGACCTACGAGCAGTACTTC
.,.,TRBJ2-3,TRBV6-6,CASVEGGHTDTQYF,TGTGCCAGCGTTGAGGGGGGGCACACAGATACGCAGTATTTT
.,.,TRBJ1-1,TRBV5-1,CASSFKGDTEAFF,TGCGCCAGCAGCTTTAAGGGGGACACTGAAGCTTTCTTT
TRBD1,.,TRBJ2-1,TRBV6-6,CASVKGQGGSNEQFF,TGTGCCAGCGTAAAGGGACAGGGGGGATCAAATGAGCAGTTCTTC
.,few,TRBJ2-1,TRBV5-4,CASSSGTGNEQFF,TGTGCCAGCAGCTCCGGGACTGGGAATGAGCAGTTCTTC
.,few,TRBJ1-3,TRBV2,CASSAWGDSGNTIYF,TGTGCCAGCAGTGCTTGGGGGGACTCTGGAAACACCATATATTTT